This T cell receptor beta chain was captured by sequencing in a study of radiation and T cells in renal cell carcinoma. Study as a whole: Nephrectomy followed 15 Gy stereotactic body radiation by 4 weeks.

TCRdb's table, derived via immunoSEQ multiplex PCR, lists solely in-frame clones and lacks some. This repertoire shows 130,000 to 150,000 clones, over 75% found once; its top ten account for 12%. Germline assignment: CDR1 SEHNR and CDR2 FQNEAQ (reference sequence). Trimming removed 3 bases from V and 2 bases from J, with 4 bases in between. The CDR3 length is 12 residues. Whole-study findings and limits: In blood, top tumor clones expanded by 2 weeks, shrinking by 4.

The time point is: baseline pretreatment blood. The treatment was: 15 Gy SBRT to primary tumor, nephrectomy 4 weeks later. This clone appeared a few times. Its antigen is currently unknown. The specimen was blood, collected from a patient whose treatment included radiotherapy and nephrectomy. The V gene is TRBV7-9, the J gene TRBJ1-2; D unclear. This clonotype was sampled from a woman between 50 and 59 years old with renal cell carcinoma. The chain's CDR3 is CASSFQNYGYTF. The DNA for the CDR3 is TGTGCCAGCAGCTTCCAGAACTATGGCTACACCTTC.